This record concerns one T cell receptor (beta chain) sequence. This entry belongs to a study of blood T cell repertoires in COVID-19. Study summary: Sources were T cells, B-cell-depleted T cells, or PBMCs; the material itself was cDNA or gDNA.

This CDR3 comprises 14 residues. V lost 3 bases and J lost 2, with 8 bases in between. Germline CDR1 reads LNHDA; CDR2 reads SQIVND (reference sequence). As processed by the authors: Reference gene primer amplification gave nucleated cell count estimates. TCRdb keeps only in-frame clones here, not all; method: immunoSEQ multiplex PCR. That table gives V, J and clone size, and the DNA gave D and trimming. Among fewer than 450,000 clones listed, about 89% were seen once. One Seattle source followed patients from active infection through their disease course. Sample: peripheral blood. V and J are TRBV19 and TRBJ1-5, with a weak D call TRBD1 (5 bases). This TCR came from a woman aged 45-59 years with COVID-19, enrolled during active disease. The CDR3 nucleotides are TGTGCCAGTAGTATCTTGACAGGCAATCAGCCCCAGCATTTT. This sequence encodes CASSILTGNQPQHF.